These 27 T cell receptor beta chains share one sample of origin, sequenced in a study of human T cells and chemical hapten exposure. TCRdb re-analysed the RACE reads in MiXCR, keeping a single row per CDR3 protein. The sample contains 65,000 to 95,000 distinct CDR3 sequences, approximately 12% of which appear only once. Time point: patch test 1, 2 weeks after DPC sensitization. Treatment in this sample: therapeutic diphenylcyclopropenone sensitization with weekly scalp DPC. Here the sequenced sample was whole blood, taken in connection with sensitization to the hapten diphenylcyclopropenone (DPC). These receptors were obtained from an older woman with alopecia areata. Some clones in this sample may be carry-over from other donors' samples.

This clonotype was seen at least ten times. In DNA, the CDR3 is TGCAGTGCTACAGGGTTACCTAGCAATCAGCCCCAGCATTTT. Protein: CSATGLPSNQPQHF. The chain carries TRBV20-1 and TRBJ1-5, with D maybe TRBD1 (5 bases). Germline V gene data show CDR1 as DFQATT and CDR2 as SNEGSKA (reference sequence). This CDR3 region has 14 residues. V lost 4 bases, J lost 0 bases, and 10 bases lay in between.

The sample holds many counts of this clonotype. The V call is TRBV29-1, the J call TRBJ1-1; no clear D gene. The CDR3 consists of 12 residues. Germline values: CDR1 SQVTM, CDR2 ANQGSEA. With 1 base removed from V and 1 base from J, the gap between germline ends came to 4 bases. This CDR3 reads CSVEGANTEAFF. CDR3 DNA sequence: TGCAGCGTTGAAGGCGCGAACACTGAAGCTTTCTTT.

V usage is TRBV6-1 and J usage is TRBJ1-1; 11 bases map to TRBD1. The CDR3 totals 18 residues. J lost 4 bases, V lost 4 bases, and 14 bases had no gene match. The germline V gene encodes CDR1 MNHNS and CDR2 SASEGT. The CDR3 DNA reads TGTGCCAGCAGTGCGGGACAGGGGGGCGTGACTCGAGGCACTGAAGCTTTCTTT. Protein sequence: CASSAGQGGVTRGTEAFF.

This chain uses TRBV6-5 with TRBJ2-2; 8 nucleotides line up with TRBD1. Unmatched junction bases numbered 6, after V lost 4 bases and J lost 8 bases. In germline, CDR1 is MNHEY, CDR2 SVGAGI. CDR3 length: 14 amino acids. The CDR3: CASSSGQDWGELFF. CDR3 DNA: TGTGCCAGCAGTTCGGGACAGGATTGGGGGGAGCTGTTTTTT.

This clonotype was observed a few times. The chain is built from TRBV5-1 and TRBJ1-2; D unresolved. Germline V CDR1 and CDR2: SGHRS, YFSETQ. The germline V and J ends were trimmed by 3 bases and 8 bases, with 8 bases remaining between them. The length of the CDR3 is 11 residues. CDR3 protein: CASSSDWGYTF. The DNA for the CDR3 is TGCGCCAGCAGCTCCGATTGGGGCTACACCTTC.

The J gene is TRBJ1-4, the V gene TRBV6-1; tentatively, D is TRBD1 (5 bases). The CDR3 runs 17 residues. Germline loops: CDR1 MNHNS, CDR2 SASEGT. Trimming shortened V by 6 bases and J by 0 bases, and 17 bases separated the two germline ends. The CDR3 nucleotides read TGTGCCAGCAGAGAGGGAAGACAGACTGCAACTAATGAAAAACTGTTTTTT. This sequence encodes CASREGRQTATNEKLFF.

The V gene is TRBV20-1, the J gene TRBJ1-2; perhaps TRBD1 as D (5 bases). Trimming took off 6 bases at V and 5 bases at J, with 13 bases between the two ends. Germline V gene data show CDR1 as DFQATT and CDR2 as SNEGSKA (reference sequence). The CDR3 is made up of 12 amino acids. As DNA, the CDR3 is TGCAGTGCCAACGAGGGGCTGTATGGCTACACCTTC. Its translation is CSANEGLYGYTF.

The J gene is TRBJ2-7, the V gene TRBV11-2, with unresolved D. Germline CDR1 and CDR2: SGHAT and FQNNGV. The CDR3 extends over 16 amino acids. V lost 1 base and J lost 0, with 13 bases in between. CDR3 residues: CASSLGSKPRSYEQYF. The CDR3 coding sequence is TGTGCCAGCAGCTTAGGATCGAAACCCCGCTCCTACGAGCAGTACTTC.

The CDR3 DNA is TGTGCCAGCAGCTTGGACACTCACCCCGCCAACGAGCAGTACTTC. This codes for CASSLDTHPANEQYF. The chain combines TRBV5-4 with TRBJ2-7; no definite D call. Germline V lookup: CDR1 SGHNT, CDR2 YYREEE (reference sequence). The CDR3 is 15 amino acids. Trimming cost V 0 bases and J 5 bases, with 15 bases left between them.

The rearrangement joins TRBV4-1 to TRBJ1-2; D call uncertain. Trimming removed 0 bases at V and 4 bases at J, with 12 bases between. Germline loops: CDR1 MGHRA, CDR2 YSYEKL. CDR3 length: 15 residues. The CDR3 DNA reads TGCGCCAGCAGCCAAGACCCCTCCCCAGGCTATGGCTACACCTTC. This codes for CASSQDPSPGYGYTF.

Concerning this clonotype: A clone one base away is much larger, so this may be a read error. This is likely a read error, given that the CDR3 carries no conserved phenylalanine or tryptophan at its end. The V and J genes are TRBV2 and TRBJ2-7, with D perhaps TRBD2 (6 bases). V lost 7 bases and J 7 bases, leaving 20 bases between the germline ends. Germline CDR1 is SNHLY and CDR2 is FYNNEI. This CDR3 is built from 14 residues. The CDR3 DNA reads TGTGCCAGCATGAAGAGCGGGCCCTCGGGGGAGCAGTACATC. Translated, it gives CASMKSGPSGEQYI.

With respect to this clonotype: A much larger clone lies one base from this, so it may be a read error. The CDR3: CASSDTRLGQETQNF. DNA for the CDR3: TGCGCCAGCAGCGATACCAGACTAGGACAAGAGACCCAGAACTTC. This chain uses TRBV10-1 with TRBJ2-5, with a possible D match to TRBD2 (6 bases). This CDR3 has 15 amino acids. Germline V gives CDR1 WNHNN, CDR2 SYGVQD (reference sequence).

A few counts support this clonotype. The gene calls are TRBV27 and TRBJ1-2; D is unclear. The CDR3 is made up of 14 amino acids. Germline V lookup: CDR1 MNHEY, CDR2 SMNVEV (reference sequence). V lost 7 bases and J lost 6, with 18 bases in between. The DNA of the CDR3 is TGTGCCAGCAAAAAGGGCCGGGGAATGAATGGCTACACCTTC. Translating gives CASKKGRGMNGYTF.

V gene TRBV7-2 combines with J gene TRBJ1-2; 8 bases are a match to TRBD1. The CDR3 totals 14 residues. Germline lookup yields CDR1 SGHTA and CDR2 FQGNSA. The junction had 8 bases not matched to a gene; V was cut back by 3 bases and J by 8 bases. This CDR3 is CASSLTGDTPGYTF. CDR3 DNA: TGTGCCAGCAGCTTGACAGGGGACACCCCCGGCTACACCTTC.

This clonotype was seen a few times. This CDR3 reads CASSLGQRTDTQYF. The DNA for the CDR3 is TGTGCCAGCAGCTTGGGACAAAGGACAGATACGCAGTATTTT. The chain joins TRBV11-3 to TRBJ2-3; the D gene is possibly TRBD1 (6 bases). The germline V gene has CDR1 SGHNT and CDR2 YENEEA. The V gene lost 3 bases and the J gene lost 3 bases, with 10 bases spanning the gap. There are 14 residues in the CDR3. Full variable domain (missing parts from reference TRBV11-3 and TRBJ2-3): EAGVVQSPRYKIIEKKQPVAFWCNPISGHNTLYWYLQNLGQGPELLIRYENEEAVDDSQLPKDRFSAERLKGVDSTLKIQPAELGDSAVYLCASSLGQRTDTQYFGPGTRLTVL.

With regard to this clonotype: The junction differs from germline at one of its ends, possibly a read error. The V call is TRBV27, the J call TRBJ1-2; the match to TRBD1 covers 8 bases. The CDR3 has 16 residues. CDR1 is MNHEY and CDR2 is SMNVEV in the germline V gene (reference sequence). CDR3 protein: CGSRPSVGQGNYGYTF. DNA of the CDR3: TGTGGCAGCAGGCCCAGCGTTGGACAGGGTAACTATGGCTACACCTTC.

This chain links TRBV5-4 with TRBJ1-6; D unclear. Trimming removed 1 base at V and 10 bases at J, with 12 bases between. Germline lookup yields CDR1 SGHNT and CDR2 YYREEE (reference sequence). The CDR3 has 14 residues. CDR3 in DNA: TGTGCCAGCAGCTTGCGGGAGGTTGTCTCACCCCTCCACTTT. This gives the protein CASSLREVVSPLHF. The full variable domain, completed using reference TRBV5-4 and TRBJ1-6, is ETGVTQSPTHLIKTRGQQVTLRCSSQSGHNTVSWYQQALGQGPQFIFQYYREEENGRGNFPPRFSGLQFPNYSSELNVNALELDDSALYLCASSLREVVSPLHFGNGTRLTVT.

The J gene is TRBJ1-1, the V gene TRBV30; no reliable D call. Germline V lookup: CDR1 GTSNPN, CDR2 SVGIG (reference sequence). The CDR3 contains 13 residues. V lost 0 bases, J lost 5 bases, and 10 bases lay in between. In DNA form, the CDR3 reads TGTGCCTGGAGTGTACTTGCGGGGACTGAAGCTTTCTTT. Translating it yields CAWSVLAGTEAFF. Full variable domain (outside the CDR3, taken from reference TRBV30 and TRBJ1-1): SQTIHQWPATLVQPVGSPLSLECTVEGTSNPNLYWYRQAAGRGLQLLFYSVGIGQISSEVPQNLSASRPQDRQFILSSKKLLLSDSGFYLCAWSVLAGTEAFFGQGTRLTVV.

The table lists this clonotype with many counts. The gene calls are TRBV7-9 and TRBJ2-5; D is unresolved. The germline gives CDR1 SEHNR, CDR2 FQNEAQ (reference sequence). This CDR3 is built from 16 residues. Between the trimmed V and J ends, which lost 2 bases and 0 bases, there was a span of 13 bases. CDR3 nucleotides: TGTGCCAGCAGCTTATACTTTTCTGGGTACCAAGAGACCCAGTACTTC. Translated, it gives CASSLYFSGYQETQYF.

The rearrangement links TRBV24-1 to TRBJ1-2; TRBD1 agrees at 8 bases. Looked up from germline, CDR1 is KGHDR and CDR2 is SFDVKD. Trimming took 5 bases from V and 8 from J; bases not matched to a gene: 6. The CDR3 has 13 amino acids. The CDR3 here is CATSAGQGGGYTF. The CDR3 DNA reads as TGTGCCACCAGTGCAGGACAGGGAGGCGGCTACACCTTC.

This clonotype was found many times. The chain employs TRBV4-2 and TRBJ2-7, with 7 bases that match TRBD1. This CDR3 comprises 13 residues. Trimming took 5 bases from V and 7 from J; bases not matched to a gene: 8. Germline loops: CDR1 LGHNA, CDR2 YNFKEQ. CDR3 loop: CASSFYGTVEQYF. Written as DNA, the CDR3 is TGTGCCAGCAGCTTCTATGGGACAGTTGAGCAGTACTTC.

In this sample, this clonotype turned up many times. V is TRBV6-5 and J is TRBJ1-4; D is perhaps TRBD1 (5 bases). Trimming left V 0 bases short and J 8 bases short, with 19 bases between. CDR3 size: 17 residues. Germline CDR1 MNHEY, CDR2 SVGAGI. CDR3 residues: CASSYSYTTLGGEKLFF. The CDR3 region has the DNA TGTGCCAGCAGTTACTCATATACCACCCTGGGGGGAGAAAAACTGTTTTTT.

This clonotype was observed many times. The chain couples TRBV18 to TRBJ2-3, with TRBD2 identical over 9 bases. CDR3 size: 19 residues. Per germline, CDR1 KGHSH and CDR2 LQKENI. After removal of 0 bases from V and 3 bases from J, the junction contained 13 bases not matched to a gene. CDR3: CASSPPNVGAGGLTDTQYF. The CDR3 region has the DNA TGTGCCAGCTCACCACCGAATGTCGGAGCGGGGGGCCTGACAGATACGCAGTATTTT.

This chain links TRBV10-3 with TRBJ2-7; 7 positions match TRBD1. Germline V CDR1 and CDR2: ENHRY, SYGVKD. V trimming: 6 bases; J trimming: 11 bases; junction bases outside the gene matches: 16. The CDR3 totals 14 residues. Written as DNA, the CDR3 is TGTGCCATCAGCCCCGGGACAGCCGCCACCCCTAAGTACTTC. Amino acid sequence: CAISPGTAATPKYF.

Concerning this clonotype itself: A much larger clonotype is one base distant, so this may be a read error. The genes are TRBV7-6 and TRBJ2-3; 11 positions agree with TRBD2. This CDR3 is 17 amino acids long. The germline gives CDR1 SGHVS, CDR2 FNYEAQ. DNA for the CDR3: TGTGCCGGCAGCCCAGGACTAGCGGGCCGTGGCACAGATACGCAGTATTTT. Amino acids: CAGSPGLAGRGTDTQYF.

This clonotype was recorded a few times. This rearrangement joins TRBV5-4 to TRBJ2-7; D may be TRBD1 or TRBD2 (5 bases each). Germline CDR1 and CDR2: SGHNT and YYREEE (reference sequence). Trimming pared 0 bases from V and 0 bases from J, leaving 13 bases between. The CDR3 extends over 16 amino acids. The CDR3 DNA follows: TGTGCCAGCAGCTTGGCAATGGGACGGAACTCCTACGAGCAGTACTTC. Translated: CASSLAMGRNSYEQYF.

The chain has TRBV20-1 and TRBJ2-2; D is undetermined. Germline CDR1 reads DFQATT; CDR2 reads SNEGSKA (reference sequence). The V gene lost 3 bases and the J gene lost 7 bases, with 12 bases spanning the gap. The CDR3 extends over 13 amino acids. In DNA, the CDR3 is TGCAGTGCTAGGACCCAGCCCGGCGGGGAGCTGTTTTTT. Translating it yields CSARTQPGGELFF.